This T cell receptor beta chain appears in the sequencing data of a study of metastatic and nonmetastatic thyroid tumors. On the study more broadly: Across blood and tumor or nodule tissue, repertoires from malignant and benign thyroid patients were compared with one another.

Germline CDR1 MNHNS, CDR2 SASEGT. The CDR3 extends over 17 amino acids. Study processing details: To classify distant metastasis in papillary thyroid cancer, a model was built from CDR3 differences across clinicopathological groups. TCRdb re-clonotyped the PCR reads through MiXCR. The V and J calls shown here were made by TCRdb, not taken from the authors' results. The table includes around 89,000 clones, about 15% detected once. The study, taken as a whole, reports: Reported TCR beta diversity, measured in blood and tumor, was significantly higher for malignant thyroid tumors than for benign nodules.

The sample holds a few counts of this clone. Its antigen is unidentified. A read error may produce the germline difference seen at one junction end. None of the patients had undergone any treatment ahead of thyroid surgery. The sequence derives from a female donor with papillary thyroid cancer or a benign thyroid nodule (not recorded which). Some clones in this sample may be carry-over from other donors' samples. The sequencing input was blood. The rearrangement uses TRBV6-1 and TRBJ2-5, with 8 bases identical to TRBD2. The CDR3 coding sequence is TGTGCCAGAAGTGATTTCGGGGGGGCAGGGTGCGCGAAGACCCAGTACTTC. Protein: CARSDFGGAGCAKTQYF.